Below are 32 T cell receptor beta chains sequenced from a single sample in a study of persistence of HIV-infected CD4 T cells. Cells were stimulated with overlapping HIV-1 Gag 15-mer peptides. Sorted nonresponding memory CD4+ T cells were CD40L-negative, CD69-negative, CD45RO-high. Sequencing used immunoSEQ version 4 in survey mode. The assay was immunoSEQ multiplex PCR, and TCRdb's table has in-frame clones only and misses some. In the table there are about 40,000 clones, about 80% of which are singletons. Their target antigens are unknown. The sequencing here drew on CD4+ T cells sorted from PBMCs after roughly 18-hour stimulation, taken from a patient who received antiretroviral therapy. The receptor source for this set is an adult man with HIV who was CMV-seropositive.

The chain combines TRBV10-3 with TRBJ1-4; no clear D gene. V was trimmed by 11 bases and J by 0 bases, leaving 10 bases between them. From germline, CDR1 is ENHRY and CDR2 SYGVKD. This CDR3 spans 13 amino acids. The CDR3 DNA is TGTGCCGCTAAGGGAGCAACTAATGAAAAACTGTTTTTT. Encoded protein: CAAKGATNEKLFF.

The chain joins TRBV19 to TRBJ2-3, with D perhaps being TRBD1 or TRBD2 (5 bases each). V lost 8 bases to trimming and J lost 0 bases, with 21 bases between them. Germline CDR1 is LNHDA and CDR2 is SQIVND (reference sequence). CDR3 length: 17 amino acids. The CDR3, as DNA: TGTGCCAGTGGCCGGGCTGGGGACCGTATAAGCACAGATACGCAGTATTTT. Translating gives CASGRAGDRISTDTQYF.

The chain joins TRBV12-3 or TRBV12-4 to TRBJ1-2; no definite D call. The ends were cut back, 2 bases at V and 7 bases at J, with 8 bases in the middle. CDR3 length: 12 amino acids. The CDR3 loop reads CASSLLRLGYTF. The CDR3 nucleotides are TGTGCCAGCAGTTTACTCCGCCTTGGCTACACCTTC.

This chain uses TRBV30 with TRBJ1-1, with D hard to call. Per the germline V gene, CDR1 is GTSNPN and CDR2 is SVGIG (reference sequence). Deletions cut 2 bases from V and 0 bases from J, with 10 bases between. CDR3 size: 14 residues. The CDR3 sequence: CAWSLSALNTEAFF. CDR3 coding DNA: TGTGCCTGGAGTTTGTCTGCTTTGAACACTGAAGCTTTCTTT.

The V and J genes are TRBV6-1 and TRBJ1-3; D is possibly TRBD1 (5 bases). The CDR3 contains 15 residues. V dropped 3 bases and J dropped 7 bases, with 16 bases sitting between them. From germline, CDR1 is MNHNS and CDR2 SASEGT. The CDR3 nucleotides read TGTGCCAGCAGTGATACGGGGGTAGGCTGGAACACCATATATTTT. Its translation is CASSDTGVGWNTIYF.

Concerning this clone: The junction shows a germline mismatch at one end, possibly a read error. The V and J genes are TRBV7-7 and TRBJ2-3, with D tentatively TRBD2 (5 bases). This CDR3 has 15 residues. Germline assignment: CDR1 SSHAT and CDR2 FNYEAQ (reference sequence). In DNA form, the CDR3 reads TGTGCTAGCAGCTTTACTAGGGCTAGCACAGATACGCAGTATTTT. It specifies CASSFTRASTDTQYF.

The chain employs TRBV30 and TRBJ2-3; D not certain. Germline lookup yields CDR1 GTSNPN and CDR2 SVGIG (reference sequence). This CDR3 is built from 12 residues. The CDR3 is CALHGRADTQYF. In nucleotides, the CDR3 is TGTGCGTTACACGGCCGGGCAGATACGCAGTATTTT.

This sequence joins TRBV6-2 or TRBV6-3 and TRBJ1-1; 8 bases match TRBD1. Germline V gene lookup returns CDR1 MNHEY and CDR2 SVGEGT. V lost 5 bases, J lost 11 bases, and 7 bases stayed unmatched. The CDR3 contains 12 residues. CDR3 region: CASSGPQGAAFF. The CDR3 DNA reads TGTGCCAGCAGTGGTCCCCAGGGGGCGGCTTTCTTT.

This clone is classed as medium-sized (0.01 to 0.1%). The gene calls are TRBV10-1 and TRBJ1-2, with TRBD1 identical over 10 bases. V lost 6 bases and J lost 5; bases outside the gene matches: 15. Germline V gene sequence: CDR1 WNHNN, CDR2 SYGVQD (reference sequence). The CDR3 totals 17 residues. CDR3 region: CASSDARPGQGSYGYTF. The CDR3 region has the DNA TGCGCCAGCAGCGACGCACGCCCGGGACAGGGGTCTTATGGCTACACCTTC.

The chain links TRBV15 to TRBJ1-4; tentative D call: TRBD1 (5 bases). The germline CDR1 and CDR2 sequences are LNHNV and YYDKDF (reference sequence). This CDR3 spans 14 amino acids. Trimming shortened V by 1 base and J by 10 bases, and 13 bases separated the two germline ends. The CDR3 region is CATSRVDFRGKLFF. CDR3 DNA: TGTGCCACCAGCAGAGTAGATTTTAGGGGAAAACTGTTTTTT.

The rearrangement links TRBV2 to TRBJ2-2, with 8 bases fitting TRBD1. With 6 bases clipped from V and 5 bases from J, the junction kept 8 bases outside the gene matches. CDR1 is SNHLY and CDR2 is FYNNEI in the germline V gene. This CDR3 spans 15 amino acids. In DNA form, the CDR3 reads TGTGCCAGCAGCGGACAGGGTTCAGGGACCGGGGAGCTGTTTTTT. This encodes CASSGQGSGTGELFF. Together with reference TRBV2 and TRBJ2-2, the CDR3 gives the full variable domain: EPEVTQTPSHQVTQMGQEVILRCVPISNHLYFYWYRQILGQKVEFLVSFYNNEISEKSEIFDDQFSVERPDGSNFTLKIRSTKLEDSAMYFCASSGQGSGTGELFFGEGSRLTVL.

V usage is TRBV6-5 and J usage is TRBJ2-1; 9 bases fit TRBD1. This CDR3 spans 15 amino acids. Trimming cost V 5 bases and J 7 bases; bases outside gene matches: 9. Per germline, CDR1 MNHEY and CDR2 SVGAGI. CDR3 loop: CASSLQGANWNEQFF. In DNA form, the CDR3 reads TGTGCCAGCAGTCTACAGGGGGCTAACTGGAATGAGCAGTTCTTC.

This chain links TRBV11-3 with TRBJ1-1; D remains ambiguous. With 5 bases removed from V and 6 bases from J, the gap between germline ends came to 13 bases. The CDR3 loop spans 13 amino acids. The germline gives CDR1 SGHNT, CDR2 YENEEA. CDR3 in DNA: TGTGCCAGCAGCGTAGGAGGATCCGCTGAAGCTTTCTTT. It specifies CASSVGGSAEAFF.

The chain is built from TRBV29-1 and TRBJ1-6, with 7 bases fitting TRBD1. Germline values: CDR1 SQVTM, CDR2 ANQGSEA. This CDR3 region has 14 residues. CDR3 sequence: CSFLGGQYNSPLHF. CDR3 nucleotide sequence: TGCTCATTTTTAGGGGGACAGTATAATTCACCCCTCCACTTT.

The J gene is TRBJ2-1, the V gene TRBV5-1; 12 nucleotides align to TRBD2. The V gene's germline CDR1 is SGHRS and CDR2 YFSETQ. This CDR3 comprises 15 residues. The junction had 8 bases not matched to a gene; V was cut back by 3 bases and J by 10 bases. This CDR3 is CASSSGTSGPPEQFF. Here the CDR3 DNA reads TGCGCCAGCAGCTCCGGGACTAGCGGGCCCCCAGAGCAGTTCTTC.

The chain couples TRBV3-1 (or the pseudogene TRBV3-2) to TRBJ2-3, with no clear D. The CDR3 runs to 11 residues. CDR1 LGHDT and CDR2 YNNKEL come from the germline V gene (reference sequence). With 6 bases removed from V and 6 bases from J, the gap between germline ends came to 7 bases. The CDR3, as DNA: TGTGCCAGCAGTCATACCGATACGCAGTATTTT. Translation gives CASSHTDTQYF.

The chain has TRBV10-3 and TRBJ1-2; D is unresolved. The V end was cut by 3 bases, the J end by 2 bases, with 7 bases between. The CDR3 spans 13 residues. Germline lookup yields CDR1 ENHRY and CDR2 SYGVKD. The chain's CDR3 is CAISEIENYGYTF. CDR3 sequence (DNA): TGTGCCATCAGTGAAATTGAAAACTATGGCTACACCTTC.

V and J are TRBV6-5 and TRBJ1-2; unclear D gene. Trimming removed 6 bases at V and 5 bases at J, with 7 bases between. The CDR3 loop spans 11 amino acids. Germline V gene sequence: CDR1 MNHEY, CDR2 SVGAGI. The DNA for the CDR3 is TGTGCCAGCAGGATGAAGTATGGCTACACCTTC. It translates to CASRMKYGYTF.

Here the CDR3 reads CATSNSGGNEQFF. The CDR3 region has the DNA TGTGCCACCTCTAATAGCGGGGGCAATGAGCAGTTCTTC. This chain links TRBV24-1 with TRBJ2-1; 9 nucleotides match TRBD2. From germline, CDR1 is KGHDR and CDR2 SFDVKD. V was pared by 9 bases and J by 6 bases, with 5 bases of the junction left unmatched. The CDR3 covers 13 residues.

The chain is built from TRBV12-3 or TRBV12-4 and TRBJ2-7, with TRBD2 as a possible D gene (6 bases). The length of the CDR3 is 13 residues. V was trimmed by 6 bases and J by 4 bases, leaving 13 bases between them. The CDR3 protein is CASSPRRDYEQYF. In DNA form, the CDR3 reads TGTGCCAGCAGCCCCAGGAGGGATTACGAGCAGTACTTC.

This chain uses TRBV5-1 with TRBJ1-1; D gene ambiguous. CDR1 and CDR2 from the germline V gene are SGHRS and YFSETQ. Trimming removed 3 bases at V and 1 base at J, with 16 bases between. This CDR3 contains 16 residues. CDR3 residues: CASSSRGDTTNTEAFF. The CDR3 DNA is TGCGCCAGCAGCTCCCGGGGTGATACCACGAACACTGAAGCTTTCTTT.

The rearrangement uses TRBV5-5 and TRBJ2-6; the D is unclear. This CDR3 is built from 16 residues. V gave up 3 bases and J gave up 0 bases, with 10 bases separating them. Per the germline V gene, CDR1 is SGHKS and CDR2 is YYEKEE (reference sequence). The chain's CDR3 is CASSSTASSGANVLTF. The CDR3 DNA is TGTGCCAGCAGCTCTACAGCGTCCTCTGGGGCCAACGTCCTGACTTTC.

The chain joins TRBV5-4 to TRBJ2-3, with 7 nucleotides matching TRBD1. The junction had 7 bases not matched to a gene; V was cut back by 5 bases and J by 4 bases. The CDR3 contains 14 residues. Germline-derived CDR1 and CDR2 are SGHNT and YYREEE (reference sequence). For the CDR3, the DNA is TGTGCCAGCAGGAGTGTAGGGGGCGCAGATACGCAGTATTTT. Protein product: CASRSVGGADTQYF.

The chain combines TRBV25-1 with TRBJ1-3, with D unclear. CDR1 MGHDK and CDR2 SYGVNS come from the germline V gene. Trimming took 3 bases from V and 5 from J, leaving 14 bases between them. The CDR3 runs 15 residues. CDR3 in DNA: TGTGCCAGCAGTGACCCCGGCCCGAACCGAAACACCATATATTTT. Protein sequence: CASSDPGPNRNTIYF.

To note about this clone: The sample contains more than one DNA sequence encoding this CDR3. The V and J genes are TRBV20-1 and TRBJ2-5, with D unclear. V gave up 0 bases and J gave up 4 bases, with 3 bases separating them. CDR1 is DFQATT and CDR2 is SNEGSKA in the germline V gene (reference sequence). CDR3 length equals 11 residues. The CDR3 DNA sequence: TGCAGTGCTAGAGAGGGAGAGACCCAGTACTTC. This sequence encodes CSAREGETQYF.

The genes are TRBV5-1 and TRBJ2-7; tentative D call: TRBD1 (6 bases). Between the trimmed V and J ends, which lost 0 bases and 3 bases, there was a span of 13 bases. The CDR3 contains 15 residues. Germline V CDR1 and CDR2: SGHRS, YFSETQ. In nucleotides, the CDR3 is TGCGCCAGCAGCTTGGAGACAGGTTCGAACTACGAGCAGTACTTC. Its protein product is CASSLETGSNYEQYF.

V is TRBV9 and J is TRBJ2-5, with 10 bases fitting TRBD2. With 0 bases clipped from V and 5 bases from J, the junction kept 10 bases outside the gene matches. The CDR3 is made up of 17 amino acids. Germline V gene lookup returns CDR1 SGDLS and CDR2 YYNGEE. The CDR3 DNA is TGTGCCAGCAGCGTAGGTAGTCTAGCGGGAGAGGGGGAGACCCAGTACTTC. Residues: CASSVGSLAGEGETQYF.

The chain couples TRBV19 to TRBJ1-2; possible D gene TRBD1, 5 bases. The CDR3 extends over 13 amino acids. The V and J ends lost 1 base and 7 bases respectively, with 10 bases between them. CDR1 LNHDA and CDR2 SQIVND come from the germline V gene (reference sequence). The CDR3 loop reads CASSIGQPSGYTF. The CDR3 DNA sequence: TGTGCCAGTAGTATAGGACAGCCCAGTGGCTACACCTTC.

This sequence joins TRBV5-1 and TRBJ1-6; 9 nucleotides match TRBD1. The J segment lost 9 bases and the V segment lost 3 bases, leaving 4 bases of the junction unmatched. The CDR3 extends over 14 amino acids. Germline V gene lookup returns CDR1 SGHRS and CDR2 YFSETQ. The CDR3 is CASSSGQGGSPLHF. CDR3 sequence (DNA): TGCGCCAGCAGCTCGGGACAGGGAGGTTCACCCCTCCACTTT. Based on the CDR3 plus reference TRBV5-1 and TRBJ1-6, the full variable domain is KAGVTQTPRYLIKTRGQQVTLSCSPISGHRSVSWYQQTPGQGLQFLFEYFSETQRNKGNFPGRFSGRQFSNSRSEMNVSTLELGDSALYLCASSSGQGGSPLHFGNGTRLTVT.

V usage is TRBV27 and J usage is TRBJ1-5, with a tentative D call TRBD1 (6 bases). The CDR3 runs 13 residues. The ends were cut back, 6 bases at V and 5 bases at J, with 11 bases in the middle. Per the germline V gene, CDR1 is MNHEY and CDR2 is SMNVEV (reference sequence). CDR3 amino acids: CASRIGGDQPQHF. CDR3 nucleotide sequence: TGTGCCAGCAGAATAGGGGGTGATCAGCCCCAGCATTTT.

This clone was found once. The chain joins TRBV6-5 to TRBJ1-2, with D perhaps matching TRBD1 (5 bases). This CDR3 spans 11 amino acids. Trimming cost V 8 bases and J 5 bases, with 9 bases left between them. Germline V gene sequence: CDR1 MNHEY, CDR2 SVGAGI. This chain's CDR3 is CASQGGYGYTF. The CDR3 DNA sequence: TGTGCCAGCCAGGGTGGTTATGGCTACACCTTC.

This clone was recorded once. The genes are TRBV7-2 and TRBJ1-1; D might be TRBD1 (5 bases). The CDR3 is 13 amino acids. The germline V and J ends were trimmed by 0 bases and 3 bases, with 5 bases remaining between them. CDR1 SGHTA and CDR2 FQGNSA come from the germline V gene. The CDR3 loop reads CASSLAGHTEAFF. The DNA of the CDR3 is TGTGCCAGCAGCTTAGCGGGGCACACTGAAGCTTTCTTT.